The 24 T cell receptor beta chains below come from one sample, sequenced in a study of blood T cell repertoires in COVID-19 (dated by TCRdb to the early 2020s). Library generation was performed with the immunoSEQ multiplex PCR assay. The immuneACCESS repertoire file appears here via TCRdb, limited to in-frame rearrangements. These files lack a portion of the clones; in checked studies, under half of the deficit traces to unresolved V genes, and the cause of the others is not known. The sample data list about 200,000 clones, and about 86% of these were observed just once. The top ten clones comprise about 4.1% of the sample. Sample: PBMCs or T cells enriched from blood (not recorded which). The receptors were gathered from a middle-aged woman with acute COVID-19.

This clone turned up a few times. The gene calls are TRBV30 and TRBJ2-1, with D unclear. The CDR3 covers 13 residues. Trimming took off 2 bases at V and 0 bases at J, with 5 bases between the two ends. The germline V gene encodes CDR1 GTSNPN and CDR2 SVGIG (reference sequence). In nucleotides, the CDR3 is TGTGCCTGGAGTCCTAGCTCCTACAATGAGCAGTTCTTC. Its protein product is CAWSPSSYNEQFF.

V gene TRBV10-2 combines with J gene TRBJ1-4, with a weak D call TRBD1 (5 bases). The CDR3 runs to 16 residues. From germline, CDR1 is WSHSY and CDR2 SAAADI. The V and J ends lost 3 bases and 0 bases respectively, with 11 bases between them. The CDR3 reads CASSEGRVSTNEKLFF. The CDR3, as DNA: TGCGCCAGCAGTGAAGGCAGGGTATCAACTAATGAAAAACTGTTTTTT.

This chain connects TRBV28 to TRBJ2-7; TRBD2 aligns across 7 bases. J gave up 4 bases and V 5 bases, and 8 bases lay outside the gene matches. The length of the CDR3 is 14 residues. Germline V lookup: CDR1 MDHEN, CDR2 SYDVKM. The CDR3 bases are TGTGCCAGCAGTGGGGGGGGGAGTCGGTACGAGCAGTACTTC. Translation: CASSGGGSRYEQYF.

V usage is TRBV4-1 and J usage is TRBJ2-1; TRBD1 might be the D (5 bases). Per germline, CDR1 MGHRA and CDR2 YSYEKL. The CDR3 runs to 13 residues. V gave up 6 bases and J gave up 2 bases, with 8 bases separating them. The chain's CDR3 is CASRPQAYNEQFF. Written as DNA, the CDR3 is TGCGCCAGCAGGCCACAGGCCTACAATGAGCAGTTCTTC.

The rearrangement links TRBV27 to TRBJ1-5; D uncertain. The CDR3 is 12 amino acids. From germline, CDR1 is MNHEY and CDR2 SMNVEV (reference sequence). V shed 3 bases and J shed 6 bases, with 6 bases lying between them. The CDR3 sequence: CASSFTGQPQHF. DNA for the CDR3: TGTGCCAGCAGTTTTACCGGTCAGCCCCAGCATTTT.

As regards this clone: A junction boundary mismatches the germline segment, possibly from a read error. The chain recombines TRBV7-3 with TRBJ2-1, with TRBD2 identical over 10 bases. The CDR3 length is 15 residues. Germline assignment: CDR1 SGHTA and CDR2 FQGTGA. The CDR3 loop is CASSITWTSGAEQFF. DNA of the CDR3: TGTGCCAGCAGCATAACCTGGACTAGCGGAGCAGAGCAGTTCTTC.

The chain joins TRBV28 to TRBJ2-1; TRBD2 matches at 8 bases. V shed 5 bases and J 4 bases; nucleotides not matched to a gene: 7. Germline assignment: CDR1 MDHEN and CDR2 SYDVKM. CDR3 length: 15 amino acids. DNA for the CDR3: TGTGCCAGCAGTCCTCTAGCGGGTCGATACAATGAGCAGTTCTTC. It encodes CASSPLAGRYNEQFF.

On this clone itself: This sample also contains other DNA sequences that code for the same CDR3. The CDR3 loop reads CASSLVQGPYEQYF. CDR3 sequence (DNA): TGTGCCAGCAGCTTAGTTCAGGGCCCCTACGAGCAGTACTTC. The genes are TRBV7-2 and TRBJ2-7; TRBD1 is a possible D gene (5 bases). Germline CDR1 reads SGHTA; CDR2 reads FQGNSA. V was clipped by 1 base and J by 2 bases, with 9 bases between them. This CDR3 has 14 residues. The whole variable domain, remainder taken from reference TRBV7-2 and TRBJ2-7, is GAGVSQSPSNKVTEKGKDVELRCDPISGHTALYWYRQSLGQGLEFLIYFQGNSAPDKSGLPSDRFSAERTGGSVSTLTIQRTQQEDSAVYLCASSLVQGPYEQYFGPGTRLTVT.

The chain combines TRBV24-1 with TRBJ2-3, with D unclear. The V end lost 7 bases, the J end lost 0 bases, and 7 bases lay between the germline ends. The CDR3 has 13 amino acids. Per germline, CDR1 KGHDR and CDR2 SFDVKD. DNA for the CDR3: TGTGCCACCAGACAGTCTAGCACAGATACGCAGTATTTT. Amino acid sequence: CATRQSSTDTQYF.

The chain is built from TRBV7-2 and TRBJ2-1; TRBD2 agrees at 10 bases. Germline lookup yields CDR1 SGHTA and CDR2 FQGNSA. With V trimmed by 2 bases and J by 4 bases, 8 bases remained unmatched. This CDR3 has 17 residues. This CDR3 is CASSLSARTSGYNEQFF. CDR3 bases: TGTGCCAGCAGCTTATCCGCCCGGACTAGCGGTTACAATGAGCAGTTCTTC.

This chain links TRBV5-1 with TRBJ1-1; 10 bases map to TRBD1. The CDR3 length is 15 residues. From germline, CDR1 is SGHRS and CDR2 YFSETQ. Unmatched junction bases numbered 6, after V lost 3 bases and J lost 4 bases. CDR3 nucleotide sequence: TGCGCCAGCAGCTCTGGACAGGGGGTTCTCACTGAAGCTTTCTTT. Translation gives CASSSGQGVLTEAFF.

V usage is TRBV6-2 or TRBV6-3 and J usage is TRBJ2-7; 12 nucleotides align to TRBD2. The CDR3 length is 18 residues. The germline CDR1 and CDR2 sequences are MNHEY and SVGEGT. Trimming cost V 2 bases and J 1 base; bases outside gene matches: 9. The CDR3 reads CASSYPHPLAGGSYEQYF. The CDR3 DNA follows: TGTGCCAGCAGTTACCCCCACCCCCTAGCGGGAGGGTCCTACGAGCAGTACTTC.

The CDR3 protein is CARAGYEQYF. The CDR3, as DNA: TGTGCTCGTGCCGGTTACGAGCAGTACTTC. The chain uses TRBV28 and TRBJ2-7; the D is unclear. This CDR3 comprises 10 residues. Germline V gene sequence: CDR1 MDHEN, CDR2 SYDVKM. The entire variable domain, with the rest obtained from reference TRBV28 and TRBJ2-7, is as follows: DVKVTQSSRYLVKRTGEKVFLECVQDMDHENMFWYRQDPGLGLRLIYFSYDVKMKEKGDIPEGYSVSREKKERFSLILESASTNQTSMYLCARAGYEQYFGPGTRLTVT.

The V gene is TRBV28, the J gene TRBJ1-5; a weak D match, TRBD1 (5 bases). V gave up 5 bases and J gave up 1 base, with 15 bases separating them. CDR1 MDHEN and CDR2 SYDVKM come from the germline V gene. This CDR3 has 16 amino acids. The CDR3 reads CASSKYRQLSNQPQHF. The DNA of the CDR3 is TGTGCCAGCAGTAAATACAGACAGTTGAGCAATCAGCCCCAGCATTTT.

This chain links TRBV7-8 with TRBJ2-3; D remains unclear. The ends were cut back, 5 bases at V and 6 bases at J, with 9 bases in the middle. The CDR3 loop spans 12 amino acids. Germline values: CDR1 SGHVS, CDR2 FQNEAQ. CDR3 loop: CASSPWADTQYF. The CDR3 coding sequence is TGTGCCAGCAGCCCTTGGGCGGATACGCAGTATTTT.

The chain carries TRBV6-2 or TRBV6-3 and TRBJ2-3, with TRBD2 matching 12 bases. The CDR3 spans 18 residues. V was pared by 0 bases and J by 8 bases, with 12 bases of the junction left unmatched. Germline lookup yields CDR1 MNHEY and CDR2 SVGEGT. CDR3 loop: CASSYSSRLAGVGGTQYF. CDR3 sequence (DNA): TGTGCCAGCAGTTACTCGAGTCGACTAGCGGGAGTCGGGGGTACGCAGTATTTT.

The V gene is TRBV28, the J gene TRBJ2-7; TRBD2 agrees at 10 bases. This CDR3 region has 15 residues. Trimming cost V 3 bases and J 5 bases; bases outside gene matches: 7. CDR1 and CDR2 (germline): MDHEN, SYDVKM. CDR3 in DNA: TGTGCCAGCAGTTTGTGGCCTAGCGGGAGTGACGAGCAGTACTTC. Its translation: CASSLWPSGSDEQYF.

This chain joins TRBV4-2 and TRBJ2-7, with 10 bases identical to TRBD2. V gave up 1 base and J gave up 3 bases; unmatched junction bases: 9. Germline values: CDR1 LGHNA, CDR2 YNFKEQ. The CDR3 totals 17 residues. The CDR3, as DNA: TGTGCCAGCAGCCAAGCGAGTCTAGCGGGAGCCTACTACGAGCAGTACTTC. Its protein product is CASSQASLAGAYYEQYF.

This rearrangement joins TRBV7-3 to TRBJ2-7, with TRBD2 matching 15 bases. V dropped 5 bases and J dropped 6; count of bases not matched to a gene: 17. CDR1 and CDR2 (germline): SGHTA, FQGTGA. The CDR3 spans 19 residues. The CDR3 DNA sequence: TGTGCCAGCAGCCCCGGGACTAGCGGGAGGAAGGTGTCGAAAGGCGAGCAGTACTTC. Amino acid sequence: CASSPGTSGRKVSKGEQYF.

The chain employs TRBV7-2 and TRBJ1-5; TRBD1 matches at 8 bases. The CDR3 loop spans 15 amino acids. J lost 4 bases, V lost 4 bases, and 6 bases had no gene match. Germline V gene sequence: CDR1 SGHTA, CDR2 FQGNSA. The CDR3 region has the DNA TGTGCCAGCAGCTCCTGGGGACAGGAGAATCAGCCCCAGCATTTT. It encodes CASSSWGQENQPQHF. Full variable domain (remainder filled in from reference TRBV7-2 and TRBJ1-5): GAGVSQSPSNKVTEKGKDVELRCDPISGHTALYWYRQSLGQGLEFLIYFQGNSAPDKSGLPSDRFSAERTGGSVSTLTIQRTQQEDSAVYLCASSSWGQENQPQHFGDGTRLSIL.

The chain is built from TRBV24-1 and TRBJ1-5; weak D call: TRBD1 (6 bases). Germline loops: CDR1 KGHDR, CDR2 SFDVKD. The CDR3 loop spans 13 amino acids. The germline V and J ends were trimmed by 3 bases and 5 bases, with 7 bases remaining between them. The chain's CDR3 is CATSDTGYQPQHF. CDR3 DNA: TGTGCCACCAGTGATACAGGGTATCAGCCCCAGCATTTT.

This clone was found once. V usage is TRBV19 and J usage is TRBJ1-3, with a possible D match to TRBD1 (5 bases). This CDR3 spans 15 amino acids. The germline CDR1 and CDR2 sequences are LNHDA and SQIVND (reference sequence). V gave up 3 bases and J gave up 1 base, with 10 bases separating them. CDR3: CASSIGGASGNTIYF. CDR3 coding DNA: TGTGCCAGTAGTATCGGAGGGGCGTCTGGAAACACCATATATTTT. Full variable domain (remainder filled in from reference TRBV19 and TRBJ1-3): DGGITQSPKYLFRKEGQNVTLSCEQNLNHDAMYWYRQDPGQGLRLIYYSQIVNDFQKGDIAEGYSVSREKKESFPLTVTSAQKNPTAFYLCASSIGGASGNTIYFGEGSWLTVV.

The chain has TRBV3-1 (or the pseudogene TRBV3-2) and TRBJ1-2, with D possibly being TRBD1 (6 bases). Trimming removed 0 bases from V and 7 bases from J, with 15 bases in between. The CDR3 runs 15 residues. Germline V CDR1 and CDR2: LGHDT, YNNKEL (reference sequence). CDR3 sequence (DNA): TGTGCCAGCAGCCAAGAGATTTCAGGGGTCCGTGGCTACACCTTC. It codes for CASSQEISGVRGYTF.

The chain couples TRBV4-1 to TRBJ2-4, with TRBD1 as a possible D gene (5 bases). The germline CDR1 and CDR2 sequences are MGHRA and YSYEKL. The CDR3 is made up of 15 amino acids. The V end was cut by 5 bases, the J end by 0 bases, with 11 bases between. The CDR3 nucleotides are TGCGCCAGCAGCGCGCGGACACTAGCCAAAAACATTCAGTACTTC. This translates into CASSARTLAKNIQYF.